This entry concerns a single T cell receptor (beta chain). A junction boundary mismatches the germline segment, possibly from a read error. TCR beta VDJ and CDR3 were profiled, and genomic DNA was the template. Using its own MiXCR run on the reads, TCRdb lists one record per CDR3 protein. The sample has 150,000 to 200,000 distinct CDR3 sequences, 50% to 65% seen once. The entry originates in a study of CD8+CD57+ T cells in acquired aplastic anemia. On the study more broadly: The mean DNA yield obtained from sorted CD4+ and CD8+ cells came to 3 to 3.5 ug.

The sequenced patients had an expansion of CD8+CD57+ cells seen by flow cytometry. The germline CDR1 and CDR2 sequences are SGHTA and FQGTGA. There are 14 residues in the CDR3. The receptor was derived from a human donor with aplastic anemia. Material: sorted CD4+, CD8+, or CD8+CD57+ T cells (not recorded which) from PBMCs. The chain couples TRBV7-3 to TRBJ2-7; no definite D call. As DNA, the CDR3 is TGCGCCAGCAGCAATCAAGGGATTTCCTACGAGCAGTACTTC. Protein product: CASSNQGISYEQYF.